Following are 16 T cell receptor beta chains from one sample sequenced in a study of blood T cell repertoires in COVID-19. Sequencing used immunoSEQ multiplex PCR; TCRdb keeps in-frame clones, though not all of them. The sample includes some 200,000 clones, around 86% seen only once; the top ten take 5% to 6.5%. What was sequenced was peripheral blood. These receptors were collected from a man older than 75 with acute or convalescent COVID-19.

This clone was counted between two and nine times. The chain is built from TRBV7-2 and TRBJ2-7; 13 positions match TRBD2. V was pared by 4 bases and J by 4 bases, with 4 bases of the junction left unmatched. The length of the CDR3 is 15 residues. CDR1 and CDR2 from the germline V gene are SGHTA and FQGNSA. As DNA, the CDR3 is TGTGCCAGCAGCTCAGGACTAGCGGGAGTGTACGAGCAGTACTTC. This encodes CASSSGLAGVYEQYF.

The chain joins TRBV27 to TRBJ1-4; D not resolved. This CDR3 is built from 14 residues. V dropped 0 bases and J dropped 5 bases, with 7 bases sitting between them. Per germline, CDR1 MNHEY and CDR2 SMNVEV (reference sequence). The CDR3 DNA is TGTGCCAGCAGTTTATCGAGGGCGAATGAAAAACTGTTTTTT. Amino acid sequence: CASSLSRANEKLFF. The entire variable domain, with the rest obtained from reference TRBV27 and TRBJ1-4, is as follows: EAQVTQNPRYLITVTGKKLTVTCSQNMNHEYMSWYRQDPGLGLRQIYYSMNVEVTDKGDVPEGYKVSRKEKRNFPLILESPSPNQTSLYFCASSLSRANEKLFFGSGTQLSVL.

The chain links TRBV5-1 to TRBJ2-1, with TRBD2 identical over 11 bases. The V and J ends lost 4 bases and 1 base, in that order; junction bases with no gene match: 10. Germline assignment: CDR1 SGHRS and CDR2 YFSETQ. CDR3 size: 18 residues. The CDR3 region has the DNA TGCGCCAGCAGCGCCCGACTAATAGCGGGAGGGTCCTACAATGAGCAGTTCTTC. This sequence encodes CASSARLIAGGSYNEQFF.

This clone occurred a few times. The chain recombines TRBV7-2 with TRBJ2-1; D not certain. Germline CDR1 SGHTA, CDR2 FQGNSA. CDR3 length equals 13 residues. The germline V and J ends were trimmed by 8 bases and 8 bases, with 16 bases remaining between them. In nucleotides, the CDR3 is TGTGCCAGCTCAGGTTACGCAATCCATGAGCAGTTCTTC. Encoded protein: CASSGYAIHEQFF. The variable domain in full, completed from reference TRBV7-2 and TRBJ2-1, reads GAGVSQSPSNKVTEKGKDVELRCDPISGHTALYWYRQSLGQGLEFLIYFQGNSAPDKSGLPSDRFSAERTGGSVSTLTIQRTQQEDSAVYLCASSGYAIHEQFFGPGTRLTVL.

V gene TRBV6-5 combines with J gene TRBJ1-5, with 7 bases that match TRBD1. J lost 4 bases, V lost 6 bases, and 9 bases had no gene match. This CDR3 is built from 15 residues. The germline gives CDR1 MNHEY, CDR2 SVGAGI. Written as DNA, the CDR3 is TGTGCCAGCAGGAAGACCGGGACAGCTAATCAGCCCCAGCATTTT. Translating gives CASRKTGTANQPQHF.

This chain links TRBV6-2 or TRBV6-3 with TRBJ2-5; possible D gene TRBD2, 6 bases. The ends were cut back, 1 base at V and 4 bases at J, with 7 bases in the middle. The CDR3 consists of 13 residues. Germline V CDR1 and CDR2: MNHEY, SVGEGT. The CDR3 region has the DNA TGTGCCAGCAGTTACTGGGGACTAGAGACCCAGTACTTC. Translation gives CASSYWGLETQYF.

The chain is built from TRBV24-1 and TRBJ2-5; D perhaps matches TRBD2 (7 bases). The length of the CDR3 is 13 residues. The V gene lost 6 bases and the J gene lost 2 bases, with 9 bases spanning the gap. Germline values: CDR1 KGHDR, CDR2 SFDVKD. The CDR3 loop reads CATSRGGQETQYF. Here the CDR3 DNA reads TGTGCCACCAGTAGGGGGGGACAAGAGACCCAGTACTTC.

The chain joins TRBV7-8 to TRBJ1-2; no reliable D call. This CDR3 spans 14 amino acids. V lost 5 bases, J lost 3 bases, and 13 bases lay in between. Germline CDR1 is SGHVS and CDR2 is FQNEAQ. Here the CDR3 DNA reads TGTGCCAGCAGCCCCGTCCCGGAGGACTATGGCTACACCTTC. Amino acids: CASSPVPEDYGYTF.

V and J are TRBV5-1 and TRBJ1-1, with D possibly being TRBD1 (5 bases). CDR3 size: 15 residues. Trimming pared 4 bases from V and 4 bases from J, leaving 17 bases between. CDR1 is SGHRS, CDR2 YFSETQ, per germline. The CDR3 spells CASSPRTLGSTEAFF. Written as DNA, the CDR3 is TGCGCCAGCAGCCCAAGGACACTGGGTAGCACTGAAGCTTTCTTT. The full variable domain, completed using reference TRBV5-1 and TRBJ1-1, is KAGVTQTPRYLIKTRGQQVTLSCSPISGHRSVSWYQQTPGQGLQFLFEYFSETQRNKGNFPGRFSGRQFSNSRSEMNVSTLELGDSALYLCASSPRTLGSTEAFFGQGTRLTVV.

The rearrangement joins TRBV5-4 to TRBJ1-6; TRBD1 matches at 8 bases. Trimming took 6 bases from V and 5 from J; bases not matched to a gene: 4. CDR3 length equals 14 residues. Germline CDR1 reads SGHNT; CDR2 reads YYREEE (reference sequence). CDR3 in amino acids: CASTSTGDNSPLHF. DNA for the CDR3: TGTGCCAGCACCTCGACAGGGGATAATTCACCCCTCCACTTT.

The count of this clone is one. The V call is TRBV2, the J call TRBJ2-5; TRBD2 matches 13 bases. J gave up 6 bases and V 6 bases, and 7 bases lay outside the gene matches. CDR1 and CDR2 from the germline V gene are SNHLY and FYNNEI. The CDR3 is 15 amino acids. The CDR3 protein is CASSPRTSGSKTQYF. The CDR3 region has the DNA TGTGCCAGCAGCCCTAGGACTAGCGGGAGCAAGACCCAGTACTTC.

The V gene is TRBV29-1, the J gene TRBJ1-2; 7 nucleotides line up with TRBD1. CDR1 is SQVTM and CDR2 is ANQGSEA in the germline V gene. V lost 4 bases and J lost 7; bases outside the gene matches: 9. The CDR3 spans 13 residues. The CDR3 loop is CSVGDPGGSGYTF. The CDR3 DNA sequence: TGCAGCGTTGGGGATCCAGGGGGAAGTGGCTACACCTTC. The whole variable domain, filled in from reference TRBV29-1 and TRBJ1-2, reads SAVISQKPSRDICQRGTSLTIQCQVDSQVTMMFWYRQQPGQSLTLIATANQGSEATYESGFVIDKFPISRPNLTFSTLTVSNMSPEDSSIYLCSVGDPGGSGYTFGSGTRLTVV.

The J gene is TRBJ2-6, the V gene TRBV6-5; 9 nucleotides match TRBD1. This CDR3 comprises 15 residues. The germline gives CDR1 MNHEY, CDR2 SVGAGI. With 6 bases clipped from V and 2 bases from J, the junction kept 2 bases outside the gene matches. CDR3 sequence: CASRTGGPGANVLTF. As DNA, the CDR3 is TGTGCCAGCAGAACAGGGGGCCCTGGGGCCAACGTCCTGACTTTC.

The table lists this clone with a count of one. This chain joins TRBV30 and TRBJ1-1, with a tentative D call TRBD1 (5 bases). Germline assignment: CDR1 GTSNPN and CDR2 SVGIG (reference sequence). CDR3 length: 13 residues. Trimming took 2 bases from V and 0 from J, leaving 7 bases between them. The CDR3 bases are TGTGCCTGGAGTCAACAGGTGAACACTGAAGCTTTCTTT. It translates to CAWSQQVNTEAFF.

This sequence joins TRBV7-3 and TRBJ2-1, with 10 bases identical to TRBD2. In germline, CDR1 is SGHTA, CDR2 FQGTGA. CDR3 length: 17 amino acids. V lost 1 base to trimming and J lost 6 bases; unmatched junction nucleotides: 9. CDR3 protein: CASSLSSSGRGPNEQFF. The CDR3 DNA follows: TGTGCCAGCAGCTTAAGTTCCAGCGGGAGGGGTCCCAATGAGCAGTTCTTC.

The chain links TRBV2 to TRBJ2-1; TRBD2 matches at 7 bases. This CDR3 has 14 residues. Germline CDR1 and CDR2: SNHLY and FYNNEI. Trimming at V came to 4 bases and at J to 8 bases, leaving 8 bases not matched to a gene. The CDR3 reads CASSVLREWYEQFF. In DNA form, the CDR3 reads TGTGCCAGCAGTGTTTTGCGGGAGTGGTATGAGCAGTTCTTC.